These 8 T cell receptor beta chains originate from one sample sequenced in a study of cytomegalovirus exposure and HLA in healthy donors. It was with 60 Vbeta and 13 Jbeta primers that the PCR ran. Repertoires were generated with immunoSEQ multiplex PCR, while TCRdb's copy carries only in-frame clones and drops some. Of around 270,000 clones in the sample, about four fifths were seen once. Sequenced input: PBMCs. These receptors all stem from a girl aged 2 to 9 in good health and CMV-seronegative.

CDR3 nucleotides: TGTGCCAGCAGCCCTCTACTAGCGGGAGACACAGATACGCAGTATTTT. This sequence encodes CASSPLLAGDTDTQYF. The rearrangement joins TRBV7-2 to TRBJ2-3, with 11 bases identical to TRBD2. Germline CDR1 SGHTA, CDR2 FQGNSA. The CDR3 consists of 16 residues. With V trimmed by 5 bases and J by 2 bases, 6 bases remained unmatched.

The V call is TRBV4-1, the J call TRBJ2-7; 13 positions agree with TRBD2. This CDR3 contains 17 residues. Trimming at V came to 4 bases and at J to 3 bases, leaving 9 bases not matched to a gene. CDR1 is MGHRA and CDR2 is YSYEKL in the germline V gene. The chain's CDR3 is CASSLMRTSGSSYEQYF. The CDR3 DNA follows: TGCGCCAGCAGCCTAATGAGGACTAGCGGGAGTAGCTACGAGCAGTACTTC.

The chain is built from TRBV6-6 and TRBJ2-2; D is perhaps TRBD1 (6 bases). Germline CDR1 reads MNHNY; CDR2 reads SVGAGI (reference sequence). The length of the CDR3 is 15 residues. With 4 bases removed from V and 3 bases from J, the gap between germline ends came to 12 bases. CDR3 nucleotide sequence: TGTGCCAGCAGTTGGACAGCGCCTTACACCGGGGAGCTGTTTTTT. It is translated as CASSWTAPYTGELFF.

As regards this clone: This specimen includes other DNA sequences encoding the same CDR3. The rearrangement links TRBV9 to TRBJ2-1, with TRBD2 identical over 10 bases. V shed 3 bases, J shed 4 bases, and the junction held 4 bases outside the gene matches. The germline V gene has CDR1 SGDLS and CDR2 YYNGEE. This CDR3 contains 15 residues. CDR3 sequence (DNA): TGTGCCAGCAGCGGGACTAGCGGTTCGTACAATGAGCAGTTCTTC. This encodes CASSGTSGSYNEQFF. Based on the CDR3 plus reference TRBV9 and TRBJ2-1, the full variable domain is DSGVTQTPKHLITATGQRVTLRCSPRSGDLSVYWYQQSLDQGLQFLIQYYNGEERAKGNILERFSAQQFPDLHSELNLSSLELGDSALYFCASSGTSGSYNEQFFGPGTRLTVL.

The CDR3 protein is CASSEGGDTGELFF. The CDR3 DNA follows: TGTGCCAGCAGTGAAGGGGGGGACACCGGGGAGCTGTTTTTT. J is TRBJ2-2 and V is TRBV6-4; possibly TRBD2 for D (7 bases). CDR1 is MRHNA, CDR2 SNTAGT, per germline. The V end lost 3 bases, the J end lost 3 bases, and 8 bases lay between the germline ends. The CDR3 consists of 14 residues.

The count of this clone is one. The chain is built from TRBV1 and TRBJ2-7; the table calls TRBD1, which could not be checked here. TRBV1 constitutes a pseudogene. This CDR3 comprises 16 residues. The CDR3 region is CTSSPPYRGSSYEQYF. Here the CDR3 DNA reads TGCACCAGCAGCCCTCCCTACAGGGGTAGCTCCTACGAGCAGTACTTC.

The sample holds a few counts of this clone. The J gene is TRBJ2-7, the V gene TRBV28; 8 nucleotides align to TRBD1. This CDR3 contains 15 residues. The germline CDR1 and CDR2 sequences are MDHEN and SYDVKM. V was clipped by 5 bases and J by 5 bases; unmatched bases: 11. CDR3 residues: CASSAGQGRSDEQYF. The CDR3 region has the DNA TGTGCCAGCAGTGCCGGACAGGGCCGTAGCGACGAGCAGTACTTC.

The rearrangement uses TRBV25-1 and TRBJ1-4, with unresolved D. The CDR3 contains 15 residues. The germline V gene encodes CDR1 MGHDK and CDR2 SYGVNS. The V end was cut by 2 bases, the J end by 7 bases, with 14 bases between. The CDR3 loop reads CASSEGPRVGEKLFF. As DNA, the CDR3 is TGTGCCAGCAGTGAAGGCCCCCGGGTTGGTGAAAAACTGTTTTTT.